This T cell receptor (beta chain) was obtained from a study of T cell repertoires in cytomegalovirus infection. Background on the study: Public TCR beta signatures provided an indication of both CMV infection and a matching HLA type. Findings of the study overall: Cumulative public TCR beta family frequency identified CMV carriers with the relevant HLA. Dominating the ex vivo response were HLA-C-restricted CMV-specific TCR beta clonotypes.

The CDR3 has 11 residues. Germline V CDR1 and CDR2: SQVTM, ANQGSEA. In this sample, this clonotype turned up a few times. The antigen is not known. Germline and junction disagree at one end, which may indicate a read error. MiXCR, applied by TCRdb to the reads, yields one record per CDR3 protein. Counted here are fewer than 350,000 distinct CDR3 sequences, more than 9% occurring once; the ten biggest clones make up roughly 4.5%. The chain carries TRBV29-1 and TRBJ2-3; TRBD2 aligns across 10 bases. The sample comprised PBMCs. This receptor was identified in a human donor in good health (CMV status not recorded). Some clones in this sample may be carry-over from other donors' samples. The CDR3 is CSVELAGAHSF. CDR3 in DNA: TGCAGCGTTGAACTAGCGGGGGCCCACAGTTTT.